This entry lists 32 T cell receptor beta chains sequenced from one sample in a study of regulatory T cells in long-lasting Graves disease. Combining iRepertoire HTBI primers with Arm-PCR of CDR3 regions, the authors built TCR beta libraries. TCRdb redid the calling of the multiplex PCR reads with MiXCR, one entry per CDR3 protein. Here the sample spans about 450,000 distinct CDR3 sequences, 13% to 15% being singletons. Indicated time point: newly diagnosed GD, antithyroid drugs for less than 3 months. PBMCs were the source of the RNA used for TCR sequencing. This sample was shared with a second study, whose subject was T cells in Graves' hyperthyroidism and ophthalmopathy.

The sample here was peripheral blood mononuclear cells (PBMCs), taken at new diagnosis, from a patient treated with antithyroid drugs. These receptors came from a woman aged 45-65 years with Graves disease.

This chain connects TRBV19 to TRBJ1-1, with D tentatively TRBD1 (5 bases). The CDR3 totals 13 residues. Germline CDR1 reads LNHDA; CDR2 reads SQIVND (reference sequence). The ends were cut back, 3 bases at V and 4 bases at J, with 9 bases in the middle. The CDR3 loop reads CASSIGGSTEAFF. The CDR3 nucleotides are TGTGCCAGTAGTATCGGGGGGAGCACTGAAGCTTTCTTT.

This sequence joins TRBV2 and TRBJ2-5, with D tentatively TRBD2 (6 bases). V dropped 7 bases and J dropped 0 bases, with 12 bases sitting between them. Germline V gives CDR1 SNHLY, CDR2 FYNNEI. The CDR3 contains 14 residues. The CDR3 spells CASKASADQETQYF. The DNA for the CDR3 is TGTGCCAGCAAGGCTAGCGCTGACCAAGAGACCCAGTACTTC.

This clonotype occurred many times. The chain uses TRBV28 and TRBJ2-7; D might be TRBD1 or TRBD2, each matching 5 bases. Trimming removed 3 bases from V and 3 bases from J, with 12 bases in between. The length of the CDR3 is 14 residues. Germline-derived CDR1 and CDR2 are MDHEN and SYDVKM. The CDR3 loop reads CASSFGTIIYEQYF. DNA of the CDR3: TGTGCCAGCAGTTTCGGGACGATAATCTACGAGCAGTACTTC.

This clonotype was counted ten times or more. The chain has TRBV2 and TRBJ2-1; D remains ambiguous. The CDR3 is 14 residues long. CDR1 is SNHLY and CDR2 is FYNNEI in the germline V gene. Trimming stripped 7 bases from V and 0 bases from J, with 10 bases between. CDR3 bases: TGTGCCAGCAAGCGCGAGAGCTCCTACAATGAGCAGTTCTTC. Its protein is CASKRESSYNEQFF.

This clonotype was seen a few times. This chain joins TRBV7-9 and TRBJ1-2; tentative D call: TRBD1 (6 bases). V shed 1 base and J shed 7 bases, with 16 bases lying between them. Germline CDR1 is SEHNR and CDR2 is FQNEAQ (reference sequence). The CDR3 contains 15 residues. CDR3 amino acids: CASSLGPGAIAGYTF. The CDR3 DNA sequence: TGTGCCAGCAGCTTAGGGCCGGGGGCGATTGCTGGCTACACCTTC.

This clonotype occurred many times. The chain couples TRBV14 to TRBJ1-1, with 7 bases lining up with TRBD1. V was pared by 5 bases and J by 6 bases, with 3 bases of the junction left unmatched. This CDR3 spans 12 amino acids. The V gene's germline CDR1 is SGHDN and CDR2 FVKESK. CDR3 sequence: CASSRGLPEAFF. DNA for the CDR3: TGTGCCAGCAGCAGGGGGCTGCCTGAAGCTTTCTTT. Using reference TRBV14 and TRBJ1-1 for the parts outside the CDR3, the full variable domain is EAGVTQFPSHSVIEKGQTVTLRCDPISGHDNLYWYRRVMGKEIKFLLHFVKESKQDESGMPNNRFLAERTGGTYSTLKVQPAELEDSGVYFCASSRGLPEAFFGQGTRLTVV.

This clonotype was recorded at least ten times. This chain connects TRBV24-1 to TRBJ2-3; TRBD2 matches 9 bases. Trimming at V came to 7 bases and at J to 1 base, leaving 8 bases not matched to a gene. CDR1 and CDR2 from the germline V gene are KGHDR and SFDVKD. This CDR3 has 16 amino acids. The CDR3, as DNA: TGTGCCACCAGGGGGCATAGCGGGAGTGGCACAGATACGCAGTATTTT. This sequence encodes CATRGHSGSGTDTQYF.

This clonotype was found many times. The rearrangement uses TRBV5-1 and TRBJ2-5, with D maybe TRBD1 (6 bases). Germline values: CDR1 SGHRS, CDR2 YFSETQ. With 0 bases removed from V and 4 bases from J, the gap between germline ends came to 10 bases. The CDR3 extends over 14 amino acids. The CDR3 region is CASSLGQDPETQYF. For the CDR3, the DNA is TGCGCCAGCAGCTTGGGACAGGACCCAGAGACCCAGTACTTC.

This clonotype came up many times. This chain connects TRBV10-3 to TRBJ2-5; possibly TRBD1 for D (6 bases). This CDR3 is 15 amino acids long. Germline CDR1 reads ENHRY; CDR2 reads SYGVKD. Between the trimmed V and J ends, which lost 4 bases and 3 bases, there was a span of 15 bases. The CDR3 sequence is CAISVSGGRKETQYF. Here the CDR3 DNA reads TGTGCCATCAGTGTGAGTGGGGGCCGAAAAGAGACCCAGTACTTC.

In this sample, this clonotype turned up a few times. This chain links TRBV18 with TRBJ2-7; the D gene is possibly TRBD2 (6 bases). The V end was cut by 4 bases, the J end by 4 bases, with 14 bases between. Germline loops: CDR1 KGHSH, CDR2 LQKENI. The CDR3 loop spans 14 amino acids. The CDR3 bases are TGTGCCAGCTCACGTTCCCGGGAGAATTACGAGCAGTACTTC. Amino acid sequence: CASSRSRENYEQYF.

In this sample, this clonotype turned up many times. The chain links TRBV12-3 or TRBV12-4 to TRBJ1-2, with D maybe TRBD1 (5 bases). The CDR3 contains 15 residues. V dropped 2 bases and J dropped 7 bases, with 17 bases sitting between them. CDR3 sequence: CASSLTGQGASGYTF. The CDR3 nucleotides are TGTGCCAGCAGTTTAACCGGCCAGGGAGCCTCTGGCTACACCTTC.

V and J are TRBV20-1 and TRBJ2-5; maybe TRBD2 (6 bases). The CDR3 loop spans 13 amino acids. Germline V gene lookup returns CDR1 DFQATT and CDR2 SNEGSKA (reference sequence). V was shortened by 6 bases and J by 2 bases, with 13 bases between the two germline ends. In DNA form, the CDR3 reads TGCAGTGCCCCGGGGGAGAGACAAGAGACCCAGTACTTC. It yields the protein CSAPGERQETQYF.

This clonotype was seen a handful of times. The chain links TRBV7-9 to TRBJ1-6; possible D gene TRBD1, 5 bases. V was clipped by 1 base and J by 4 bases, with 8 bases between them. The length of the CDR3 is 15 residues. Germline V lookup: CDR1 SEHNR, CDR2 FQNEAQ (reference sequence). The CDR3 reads CASSLGDQYNSPLHF. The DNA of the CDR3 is TGTGCCAGCAGCTTAGGGGACCAATATAATTCACCCCTCCACTTT.

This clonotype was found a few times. CDR3 in amino acids: CASLTGPPYEQYF. The DNA of the CDR3 is TGTGCCAGCCTGACAGGGCCTCCCTACGAGCAGTACTTC. This chain links TRBV28 with TRBJ2-7; 7 positions agree with TRBD1. V lost 8 bases and J lost 2; bases outside the gene matches: 6. CDR1 and CDR2 (germline): MDHEN, SYDVKM. This CDR3 spans 13 amino acids.

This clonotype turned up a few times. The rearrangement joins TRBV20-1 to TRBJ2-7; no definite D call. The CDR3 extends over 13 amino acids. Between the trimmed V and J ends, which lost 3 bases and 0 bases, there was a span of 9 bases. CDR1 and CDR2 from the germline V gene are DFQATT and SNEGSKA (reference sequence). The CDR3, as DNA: TGCAGTGCTAGTCAACGGAACTCCTACGAGCAGTACTTC. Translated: CSASQRNSYEQYF.

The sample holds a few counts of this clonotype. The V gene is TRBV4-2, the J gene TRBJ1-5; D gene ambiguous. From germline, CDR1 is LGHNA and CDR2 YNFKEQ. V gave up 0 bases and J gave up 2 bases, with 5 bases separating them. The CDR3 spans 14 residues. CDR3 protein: CASSQERGNQPQHF. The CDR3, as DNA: TGTGCCAGCAGCCAAGAAAGGGGCAATCAGCCCCAGCATTTT.

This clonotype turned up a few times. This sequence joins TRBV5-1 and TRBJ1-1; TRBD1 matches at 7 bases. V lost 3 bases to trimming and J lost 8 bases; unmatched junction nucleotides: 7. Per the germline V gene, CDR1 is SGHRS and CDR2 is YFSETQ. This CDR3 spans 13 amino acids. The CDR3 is CASSWGQKREAFF. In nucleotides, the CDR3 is TGCGCCAGCAGCTGGGGACAGAAAAGAGAAGCTTTCTTT.

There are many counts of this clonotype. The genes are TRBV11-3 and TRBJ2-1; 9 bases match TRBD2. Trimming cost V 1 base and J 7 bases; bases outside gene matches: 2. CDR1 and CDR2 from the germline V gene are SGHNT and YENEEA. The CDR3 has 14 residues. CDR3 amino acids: CASSLASGNNEQFF. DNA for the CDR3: TGTGCCAGCAGCTTAGCTAGCGGGAATAATGAGCAGTTCTTC.

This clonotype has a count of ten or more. CDR3 loop: CASLEGEAGGSSYNEQFF. CDR3 nucleotides: TGTGCCAGCTTGGAGGGTGAAGCCGGAGGTAGCTCCTACAATGAGCAGTTCTTC. The chain carries TRBV2 and TRBJ2-1; perhaps TRBD2 as D (6 bases). V shed 8 bases and J shed 0 bases, with 23 bases lying between them. Germline V gene lookup returns CDR1 SNHLY and CDR2 FYNNEI. The CDR3 extends over 18 amino acids.

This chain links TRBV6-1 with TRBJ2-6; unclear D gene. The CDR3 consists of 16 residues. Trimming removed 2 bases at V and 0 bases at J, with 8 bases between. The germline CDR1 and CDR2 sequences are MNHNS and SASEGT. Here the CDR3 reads CASSEMAFSGANVLTF. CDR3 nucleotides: TGTGCCAGCAGTGAAATGGCTTTCTCTGGGGCCAACGTCCTGACTTTC.

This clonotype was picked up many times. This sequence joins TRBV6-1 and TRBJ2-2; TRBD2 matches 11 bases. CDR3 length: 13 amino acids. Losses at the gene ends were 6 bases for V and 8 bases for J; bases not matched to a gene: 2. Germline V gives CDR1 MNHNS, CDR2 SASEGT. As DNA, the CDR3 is TGTGCCAGCAGGAGACTAGCGGGAGGGGAGCTGTTTTTT. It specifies CASRRLAGGELFF.

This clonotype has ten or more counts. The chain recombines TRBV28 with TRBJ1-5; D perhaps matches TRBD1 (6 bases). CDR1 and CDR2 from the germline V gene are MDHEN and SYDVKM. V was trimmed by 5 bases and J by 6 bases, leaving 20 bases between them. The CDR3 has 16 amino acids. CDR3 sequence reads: CASSQDHRVWGQPQHF. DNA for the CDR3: TGTGCCAGCAGTCAGGATCACAGGGTATGGGGTCAGCCCCAGCATTTT.

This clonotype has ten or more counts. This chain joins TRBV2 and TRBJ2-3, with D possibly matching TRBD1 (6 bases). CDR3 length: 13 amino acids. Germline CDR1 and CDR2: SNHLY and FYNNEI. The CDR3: CAIRQGRVDAQYF. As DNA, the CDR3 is TGTGCAATCAGGCAGGGGCGAGTGGATGCGCAGTATTTT.

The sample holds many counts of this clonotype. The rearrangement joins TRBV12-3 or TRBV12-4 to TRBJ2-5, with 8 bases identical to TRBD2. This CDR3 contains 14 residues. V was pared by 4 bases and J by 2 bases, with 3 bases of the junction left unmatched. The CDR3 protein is CASSSGGRQETQYF. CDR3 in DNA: TGTGCCAGCAGTTCGGGAGGGCGGCAAGAGACCCAGTACTTC.

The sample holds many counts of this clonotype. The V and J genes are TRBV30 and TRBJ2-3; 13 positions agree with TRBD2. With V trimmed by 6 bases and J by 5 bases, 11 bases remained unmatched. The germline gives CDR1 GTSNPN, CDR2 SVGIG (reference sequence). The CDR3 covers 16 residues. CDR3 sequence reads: CACQTGTSGNVDTQYF. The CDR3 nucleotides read TGTGCCTGCCAAACCGGGACTAGCGGGAACGTAGATACGCAGTATTTT.

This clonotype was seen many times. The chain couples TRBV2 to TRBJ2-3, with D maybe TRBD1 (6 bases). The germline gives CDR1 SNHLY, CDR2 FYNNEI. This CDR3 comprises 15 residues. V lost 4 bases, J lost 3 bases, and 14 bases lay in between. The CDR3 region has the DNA TGTGCCAGCAGTGGGACAGATCCGGCAACAGATACGCAGTATTTT. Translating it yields CASSGTDPATDTQYF.

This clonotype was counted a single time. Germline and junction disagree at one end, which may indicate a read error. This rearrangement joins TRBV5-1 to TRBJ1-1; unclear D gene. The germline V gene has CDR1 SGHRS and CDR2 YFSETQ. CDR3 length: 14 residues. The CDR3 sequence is CAGSFVGMNTEAFF. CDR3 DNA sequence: TGCGCCGGCAGCTTCGTGGGGATGAACACTGAAGCTTTCTTT.

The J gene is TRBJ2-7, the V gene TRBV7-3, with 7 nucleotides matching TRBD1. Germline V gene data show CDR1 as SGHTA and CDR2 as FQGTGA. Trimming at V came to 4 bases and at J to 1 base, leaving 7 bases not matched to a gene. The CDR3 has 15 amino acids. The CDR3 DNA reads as TGTGCCAGCAGCTCAAGGACAGGAGAATCCTACGAGCAGTACTTC. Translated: CASSSRTGESYEQYF.

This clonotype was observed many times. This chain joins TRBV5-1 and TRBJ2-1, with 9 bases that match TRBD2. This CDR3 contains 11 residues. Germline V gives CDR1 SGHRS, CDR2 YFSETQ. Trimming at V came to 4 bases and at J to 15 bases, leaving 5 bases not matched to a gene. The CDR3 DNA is TGCGCCAGCAGCCCCGGGACTAGCCGGTTCTTC. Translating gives CASSPGTSRFF.

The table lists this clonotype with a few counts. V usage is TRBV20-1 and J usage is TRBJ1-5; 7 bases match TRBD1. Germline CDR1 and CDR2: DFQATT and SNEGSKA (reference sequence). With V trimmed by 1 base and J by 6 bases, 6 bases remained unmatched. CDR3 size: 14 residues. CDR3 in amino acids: CSARVQGTAQPQHF. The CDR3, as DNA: TGCAGTGCTAGAGTTCAGGGGACAGCTCAGCCCCAGCATTTT.

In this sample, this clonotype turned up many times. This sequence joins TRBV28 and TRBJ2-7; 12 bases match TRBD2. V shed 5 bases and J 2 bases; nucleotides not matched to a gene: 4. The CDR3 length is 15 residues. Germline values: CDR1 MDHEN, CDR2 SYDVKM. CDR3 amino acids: CASSATSGSPYEQYF. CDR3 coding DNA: TGTGCCAGCAGTGCGACTAGCGGGAGCCCCTACGAGCAGTACTTC.

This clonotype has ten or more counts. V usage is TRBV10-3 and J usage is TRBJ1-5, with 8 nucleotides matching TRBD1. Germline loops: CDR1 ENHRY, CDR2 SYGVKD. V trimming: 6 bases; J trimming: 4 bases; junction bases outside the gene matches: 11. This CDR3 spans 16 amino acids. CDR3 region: CAISPGQADENQPQHF. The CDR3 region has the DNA TGTGCCATCAGCCCGGGACAGGCCGACGAAAATCAGCCCCAGCATTTT.